A selection of T cell receptor beta chains follows, all from one sample in a study of cytomegalovirus exposure and HLA in healthy donors. Generated by immunoSEQ multiplex PCR, the TCRdb table keeps only in-frame clones and is missing some. The data show under 200,000 clones, with about 80% seen just once and roughly 5% held by the top ten. The sequenced material came from PBMCs. These receptors came from a man aged 25 to 40 in good health and CMV-seronegative. Each CDR3 is given with its conserved first and last residue. The order of the fields is V gene, D gene, clone size, J gene, CDR3 protein, CDR3 DNA. The D gene is left open where the match is weak. Size is omitted from some rows. Given values are once, few, many or a class for expanded clones.

V gene: TRBV6-5
D gene: NA
clone size: NA
J gene: TRBJ1-1
CDR3 protein: CASNQAGSEAFF
CDR3 DNA: TGTGCCAGCAATCAAGCAGGGTCTGAAGCTTTCTTT

V gene: TRBV6-5
D gene: NA
clone size: few
J gene: TRBJ2-1
CDR3 protein: CASSEVGVAREQFF
CDR3 DNA: TGTGCCAGCAGTGAAGTAGGGGTGGCTCGTGAGCAGTTCTTC

V gene: TRBV28
D gene: NA
clone size: NA
J gene: TRBJ1-6
CDR3 protein: CASSQERGNSPLHF
CDR3 DNA: TGTGCCAGCAGTCAGGAAAGAGGGAATTCACCCCTCCACTTT

V gene: TRBV30
D gene: TRBD1
clone size: once
J gene: TRBJ2-7
CDR3 protein: CAWSRDRGLDEQYF
CDR3 DNA: TGTGCCTGGAGTCGGGACAGGGGGTTGGACGAGCAGTACTTC

V gene: TRBV5-1
D gene: TRBD1
clone size: NA
J gene: TRBJ1-4
CDR3 protein: CASSLAGQGGEKLFF
CDR3 DNA: TGCGCCAGCAGCTTGGCGGGACAGGGCGGTGAAAAACTGTTTTTT

V gene: TRBV5-6
D gene: NA
clone size: NA
J gene: TRBJ2-5
CDR3 protein: CASSFPGMGETQYF
CDR3 DNA: TGTGCCAGCAGCTTTCCAGGTATGGGCGAGACCCAGTACTTC

V gene: TRBV27
D gene: TRBD1
clone size: few
J gene: TRBJ1-1
CDR3 protein: CASSLGLGQTNTEAFF
CDR3 DNA: TGTGCCAGCAGTTTAGGGTTGGGACAGACGAACACTGAAGCTTTCTTT

V gene: TRBV25-1
D gene: NA
clone size: NA
J gene: TRBJ2-5
CDR3 protein: CASSERGFRETQYF
CDR3 DNA: TGTGCCAGCAGTGAAAGGGGTTTTAGAGAGACCCAGTACTTC

V gene: TRBV9
D gene: TRBD2
clone size: NA
J gene: TRBJ2-3
CDR3 protein: CASSVVSGGDPYTDTQYF
CDR3 DNA: TGTGCCAGCAGCGTAGTAAGCGGGGGGGATCCCTACACAGATACGCAGTATTTT

V gene: TRBV29-1
D gene: NA
clone size: once
J gene: TRBJ2-5
CDR3 protein: CSVPQGRGTQYF
CDR3 DNA: TGCAGCGTTCCCCAGGGGCGAGGGACCCAGTACTTC

V gene: TRBV4-3
D gene: NA
clone size: once
J gene: TRBJ2-3
CDR3 protein: CASSRRLATSTDTQYF
CDR3 DNA: TGCGCCAGCAGCCGGCGGCTAGCGACTAGCACAGATACGCAGTATTTT

V gene: TRBV9
D gene: NA
clone size: NA
J gene: TRBJ2-7
CDR3 protein: CASSVAPGGHEQYF
CDR3 DNA: TGTGCCAGCAGCGTAGCCCCGGGGGGCCACGAGCAGTACTTC

V gene: TRBV19
D gene: NA
clone size: NA
J gene: TRBJ1-5
CDR3 protein: CATQEINQPQHF
CDR3 DNA: TGTGCCACACAGGAGATCAATCAGCCCCAGCATTTT

V gene: TRBV14
D gene: NA
clone size: NA
J gene: TRBJ1-3
CDR3 protein: CASSQVRTMGNTIYF
CDR3 DNA: TGTGCCAGCAGCCAAGTCCGGACTATGGGAAACACCATATATTTT

V gene: TRBV4-3
D gene: NA
clone size: NA
J gene: TRBJ1-3
CDR3 protein: CASSQARQPSGNTIYF
CDR3 DNA: TGCGCCAGCAGCCAAGCGAGGCAACCCTCTGGAAACACCATATATTTT

V gene: TRBV9
D gene: TRBD1
clone size: NA
J gene: TRBJ1-5
CDR3 protein: CASSPGGAYNQPQHF
CDR3 DNA: TGTGCCAGCAGCCCAGGGGGAGCCTACAATCAGCCCCAGCATTTT

V gene: TRBV5-1
D gene: NA
clone size: few
J gene: TRBJ1-4
CDR3 protein: CASSLAFATNEKLFF
CDR3 DNA: TGCGCCAGCAGCTTGGCCTTTGCAACTAATGAAAAACTGTTTTTT

V gene: TRBV7-9
D gene: TRBD1
clone size: NA
J gene: TRBJ1-1
CDR3 protein: CASSLNLQGAGTEAFF
CDR3 DNA: TGTGCCAGCAGCTTGAACTTACAGGGGGCTGGTACTGAAGCTTTCTTT

V gene: TRBV6-5
D gene: NA
clone size: NA
J gene: TRBJ2-7
CDR3 protein: CASSYSVTGNYEQYF
CDR3 DNA: TGTGCCAGCAGTTACTCAGTCACAGGGAACTACGAGCAGTACTTC

V gene: TRBV11-3
D gene: NA
clone size: NA
J gene: TRBJ2-1
CDR3 protein: CASSSIRGSYNEQFF
CDR3 DNA: TGTGCCAGCAGCTCTATTAGGGGATCCTACAATGAGCAGTTCTTC

V gene: TRBV11-3
D gene: TRBD1
clone size: NA
J gene: TRBJ1-1
CDR3 protein: CASSFQAGGSEAFF
CDR3 DNA: TGTGCCAGCAGCTTCCAGGCAGGGGGTTCTGAAGCTTTCTTT

V gene: TRBV9
D gene: TRBD1
clone size: NA
J gene: TRBJ2-1
CDR3 protein: CASSPGQEPYNEQFF
CDR3 DNA: TGTGCCAGCAGCCCAGGACAGGAGCCATACAATGAGCAGTTCTTC

V gene: TRBV30
D gene: NA
clone size: NA
J gene: TRBJ1-1
CDR3 protein: CAFAGGTEAFF
CDR3 DNA: TGTGCCTTTGCCGGTGGCACTGAAGCTTTCTTT

V gene: TRBV9
D gene: NA
clone size: NA
J gene: TRBJ2-7
CDR3 protein: CASSVSLYYVEQYF
CDR3 DNA: TGTGCCAGCAGCGTTTCACTATATTACGTGGAGCAGTACTTC

V gene: TRBV7-7
D gene: TRBD1
clone size: NA
J gene: TRBJ1-4
CDR3 protein: CASSQGVETNEKLFF
CDR3 DNA: TGTGCCAGCAGTCAGGGGGTCGAGACTAATGAAAAACTGTTTTTT

V gene: TRBV5-1
D gene: TRBD1
clone size: NA
J gene: TRBJ2-7
CDR3 protein: CASSTGGRLPYEQYF
CDR3 DNA: TGCGCCAGCAGTACAGGGGGTCGTCTCCCCTACGAGCAGTACTTC

V gene: TRBV6-5
D gene: TRBD2
clone size: NA
J gene: TRBJ2-1
CDR3 protein: CASSLGTTRANEQFF
CDR3 DNA: TGTGCCAGCAGCCTCGGGACTACCCGGGCCAATGAGCAGTTCTTC

V gene: TRBV2
D gene: TRBD2
clone size: NA
J gene: TRBJ2-7
CDR3 protein: CASTRLAAEVHEQYF
CDR3 DNA: TGTGCCAGCACTAGACTAGCGGCGGAGGTCCACGAGCAGTACTTC